The 23 T cell receptor beta chains below come from one sample, sequenced in a study of blood T cells in healthy people across ages. A sample-barcoded 5' primer and a J-beta primer mix were used in a second PCR of roughly 7 to 11 cycles. TCRdb reprocessed the 5' RACE reads with MiXCR, giving one entry per CDR3 protein. The sample lists 1.6 million or so distinct CDR3 sequences, roughly 30% occurring once. Sequencing was performed on blood. Every receptor here comes from a woman aged 30 to 39 in good health.

Turning to this clonotype: Being one base from a much bigger clone, this may be a read error. The chain links TRBV4-1 to TRBJ2-7; 8 bases line up with TRBD2. The CDR3 loop spans 16 amino acids. Germline V CDR1 and CDR2: MGHRA, YSYEKL. With V trimmed by 1 base and J by 4 bases, 9 bases remained unmatched. The CDR3 DNA sequence: TGCGCCAGCAGCCAAGTCCCACCAGCGGGAGCTTACGAGCAGTACTTC. It translates to CASSQVPPAGAYEQYF.

This clonotype was observed many times. The genes are TRBV4-1 and TRBJ1-1; D remains unclear. With 1 base removed from V and 0 bases from J, the gap between germline ends came to 12 bases. This CDR3 is 16 amino acids long. The germline V gene encodes CDR1 MGHRA and CDR2 YSYEKL. The CDR3 here is CASSQGYGTLNTEAFF. CDR3 DNA sequence: TGCGCCAGCAGCCAAGGATACGGAACCTTGAACACTGAAGCTTTCTTT.

The chain joins TRBV30 to TRBJ2-5; D perhaps matches TRBD2 (6 bases). Trimming shortened V by 1 base and J by 5 bases, and 11 bases separated the two germline ends. The CDR3 has 13 amino acids. Germline lookup yields CDR1 GTSNPN and CDR2 SVGIG (reference sequence). The CDR3 loop reads CAWSGGLGETQYF. CDR3 nucleotides: TGTGCCTGGAGTGGGGGACTTGGGGAGACCCAGTACTTC.

In its sample, this clonotype was seen many times. The chain is built from TRBV7-9 and TRBJ2-5; TRBD2 might be the D (7 bases). The V end lost 5 bases, the J end lost 1 base, and 20 bases lay between the germline ends. The CDR3 spans 17 residues. Germline CDR1 SEHNR, CDR2 FQNEAQ (reference sequence). The CDR3 protein is CASSRSLGGPSQETQYF. For the CDR3, the DNA is TGTGCCAGCAGCCGTTCCCTCGGGGGGCCATCCCAAGAGACCCAGTACTTC.

At least ten counts were recorded for this clonotype. The J gene is TRBJ1-2, the V gene TRBV7-3; D is unclear. Trimming pared 1 base from V and 5 bases from J, leaving 5 bases between. The CDR3 extends over 12 amino acids. The V gene's germline CDR1 is SGHTA and CDR2 FQGTGA. The CDR3 coding sequence is TGTGCCAGCAGCTTAAATGGTTATGGCTACACCTTC. Protein product: CASSLNGYGYTF.

This sequence joins TRBV20-1 and TRBJ2-7; D is perhaps TRBD1 or TRBD2 (5 bases each). The CDR3 is 13 residues long. Germline V CDR1 and CDR2: DFQATT, SNEGSKA (reference sequence). With 5 bases removed from V and 3 bases from J, the gap between germline ends came to 14 bases. CDR3 nucleotides: TGCAGTGCTTCCGGGACGCTAAACTACGAGCAGTACTTC. It is translated as CSASGTLNYEQYF.

The sample holds many counts of this clonotype. The V gene is TRBV5-1, the J gene TRBJ2-7, with TRBD2 identical over 13 bases. The CDR3 is 14 residues long. Trimming took 5 bases from V and 6 from J; bases not matched to a gene: 5. Germline-derived CDR1 and CDR2 are SGHRS and YFSETQ. The CDR3 loop is CASSPGTSGTEQYF. The CDR3 DNA follows: TGCGCCAGCAGTCCCGGGACTAGCGGGACCGAGCAGTACTTC.

The chain combines TRBV20-1 with TRBJ2-1; the match to TRBD1 covers 11 bases. Per the germline V gene, CDR1 is DFQATT and CDR2 is SNEGSKA (reference sequence). J lost 7 bases, V lost 5 bases, and 10 bases had no gene match. The CDR3 runs to 15 residues. CDR3 loop: CSAYPRDRGWNEQFF. Written as DNA, the CDR3 is TGCAGTGCTTACCCCCGGGACAGGGGGTGGAATGAGCAGTTCTTC.

The sample holds one count of this clonotype. This may come from a read error, since a much larger clone is one base off. V and J are TRBV5-1 and TRBJ2-5; D is unresolved. V shed 2 bases and J shed 2 bases, with 10 bases lying between them. The CDR3 is 14 amino acids. Germline CDR1 reads SGHRS; CDR2 reads YFSETQ. CDR3 nucleotides: TGCGCCAGCAGCTTCCAGGTTTTACAAGAGACCCAGTACTTC. Translating it yields CASSFQVLQETQYF.

This clonotype was counted between two and nine times. V gene TRBV12-3 or TRBV12-4 combines with J gene TRBJ2-3, with D possibly being TRBD2 (6 bases). The germline V and J ends were trimmed by 7 bases and 3 bases, with 17 bases remaining between them. The CDR3 is 15 amino acids. The CDR3 nucleotides read TGTGCCAGCAAAGGAAGTAGCGGTGGGACAGATACGCAGTATTTT. This codes for CASKGSSGGTDTQYF.

This clonotype came up many times. The chain has TRBV10-2 and TRBJ2-3, with 11 bases matching TRBD2. The germline CDR1 and CDR2 sequences are WSHSY and SAAADI. The CDR3 has 16 amino acids. V shed 2 bases and J 0 bases; nucleotides not matched to a gene: 1. The CDR3 nucleotides are TGCGCCAGCAGTGAGCCTAGCGGGGGGAGCACAGATACGCAGTATTTT. It specifies CASSEPSGGSTDTQYF.

CDR3 sequence reads: CASSHMSGTGGLWNEQFF. As DNA, the CDR3 is TGTGCCAGCAGCCATATGTCCGGGACAGGGGGACTGTGGAATGAGCAGTTCTTC. The V gene is TRBV14, the J gene TRBJ2-1; TRBD1 matches 11 bases. Germline CDR1 and CDR2: SGHDN and FVKESK. With V trimmed by 3 bases and J by 7 bases, 14 bases remained unmatched. The CDR3 totals 18 residues. Based on the CDR3 plus reference TRBV14 and TRBJ2-1, the full variable domain is EAGVTQFPSHSVIEKGQTVTLRCDPISGHDNLYWYRRVMGKEIKFLLHFVKESKQDESGMPNNRFLAERTGGTYSTLKVQPAELEDSGVYFCASSHMSGTGGLWNEQFFGPGTRLTVL.

Only a few counts were recorded for this clonotype. The chain employs TRBV10-1 and TRBJ2-5; the match to TRBD1 covers 7 bases. The ends lost 6 bases at V and 4 bases at J; junction bases unmatched: 11. Per the germline V gene, CDR1 is WNHNN and CDR2 is SYGVQD (reference sequence). The length of the CDR3 is 15 residues. In DNA, the CDR3 is TGCGCCAGCAGCGCGACAGGGTATATCGCAGAGACCCAGTACTTC. Its translation is CASSATGYIAETQYF.

The rearrangement uses TRBV30 and TRBJ2-1, with a possible D match to TRBD2 (7 bases). V lost 4 bases and J 1 base, leaving 17 bases between the germline ends. Germline V gives CDR1 GTSNPN, CDR2 SVGIG (reference sequence). This CDR3 contains 16 residues. The CDR3 DNA sequence: TGTGCCTGGAACCCTTATAGGGGGGGGTCCTACAATGAGCAGTTCTTC. Translating gives CAWNPYRGGSYNEQFF.

V and J are TRBV5-1 and TRBJ2-3; TRBD2 agrees at 7 bases. The germline gives CDR1 SGHRS, CDR2 YFSETQ. This CDR3 spans 16 amino acids. The trim removed 1 base at V and 0 bases at J, leaving 5 bases unmatched. The CDR3 DNA reads TGCGCCAGCAGCTTGTTGGCTAGCGGTAGCACAGATACGCAGTATTTT. It is translated as CASSLLASGSTDTQYF.

This clonotype appeared a few times. The J gene is TRBJ1-1, the V gene TRBV11-2; no definite D call. The CDR3 is 15 amino acids. Trimming stripped 1 base from V and 8 bases from J, with 17 bases between. CDR1 is SGHAT, CDR2 FQNNGV, per germline. The CDR3 here is CASSLGTLGFGEAFF. The DNA for the CDR3 is TGTGCCAGCAGCTTAGGCACGCTAGGGTTTGGGGAAGCTTTCTTT.

The chain joins TRBV20-1 to TRBJ2-1; D uncertain. V was clipped by 0 bases and J by 4 bases, with 13 bases between them. The length of the CDR3 is 15 residues. CDR1 is DFQATT, CDR2 SNEGSKA, per germline (reference sequence). The CDR3: CSARDSGIKYNEQFF. CDR3 bases: TGCAGTGCTAGAGATTCTGGAATCAAATACAATGAGCAGTTCTTC.

CDR3 amino acids: CASCEGLSYNEQFF. CDR3 bases: TGTGCCAGCTGCGAGGGCCTCTCCTACAATGAGCAGTTCTTC. V is TRBV28 and J is TRBJ2-1; the D gene is possibly TRBD2 (5 bases). Per germline, CDR1 MDHEN and CDR2 SYDVKM. The V end was cut by 8 bases, the J end by 0 bases, with 11 bases between. This CDR3 contains 14 residues.

V and J are TRBV5-1 and TRBJ1-2, with D unresolved. The CDR3 contains 15 residues. Germline V gives CDR1 SGHRS, CDR2 YFSETQ. V shed 3 bases and J shed 2 bases, with 14 bases lying between them. The CDR3 sequence is CASSYYPGDNYGYTF. CDR3 bases: TGCGCCAGCAGCTACTACCCGGGCGACAACTATGGCTACACCTTC.

This clonotype turned up a few times. The chain couples TRBV10-3 to TRBJ2-2; tentative D call: TRBD2 (6 bases). CDR3 length: 14 residues. V was clipped by 7 bases and J by 6 bases, with 15 bases between them. The germline V gene has CDR1 ENHRY and CDR2 SYGVKD. CDR3 bases: TGTGCCATCACGGTTAGCGGTACATCCGGGGAGCTGTTTTTT. Translated: CAITVSGTSGELFF.

This clonotype was picked up a small number of times. J is TRBJ2-3 and V is TRBV11-3; D might be TRBD2 (7 bases). Germline CDR1 reads SGHNT; CDR2 reads YENEEA. The CDR3 length is 15 residues. Trimming left V 5 bases short and J 6 bases short, with 18 bases between. CDR3 region: CASSQPGAGVDTQYF. The DNA of the CDR3 is TGTGCCAGCAGCCAGCCAGGGGCGGGGGTTGATACGCAGTATTTT.

This sequence joins TRBV7-3 and TRBJ2-5; TRBD2 agrees at 8 bases. Trimming cost V 2 bases and J 2 bases; bases outside gene matches: 7. The germline gives CDR1 SGHTA, CDR2 FQGTGA. The CDR3 contains 16 residues. Written as DNA, the CDR3 is TGTGCCAGCAGCTTATTGCCTAGCGGGTCACAAGAGACCCAGTACTTC. This gives the protein CASSLLPSGSQETQYF.

This chain links TRBV13 with TRBJ1-6; D is uncertain. Trimming left V 5 bases short and J 5 bases short, with 7 bases between. CDR1 PRHDT and CDR2 FYEKMQ come from the germline V gene (reference sequence). There are 13 residues in the CDR3. The CDR3 loop reads CASSPTDNSPLHF. The DNA for the CDR3 is TGTGCCAGCAGCCCCACGGATAATTCACCCCTCCACTTT.